This T cell receptor beta chain was captured in a study of early T cells in non-severe SARS-CoV-2 infection. Study-wide points: The study's VDJdb matching favored anti-spike CD8 responses and missed private and CD4 specificities.

This clonotype was found many times. No antigen is known for it. TCRdb recomputed calls from the 5' RACE reads with MiXCR, one row per CDR3 protein. This table holds about 26,000 distinct CDR3 sequences, around 4% found once. Germline V gene data show CDR1 as SGHVS and CDR2 as FNYEAQ. This CDR3 region has 15 residues. Trimming took off 1 base at V and 4 bases at J, with 12 bases between the two ends. This clonotype was obtained from an adult who was a healthcare worker with PCR-confirmed SARS-CoV-2 infection or an uninfected control (not recorded which). The chain has TRBV7-6 and TRBJ2-3, with a weak D call TRBD2 (7 bases). Sequenced: whole blood. The CDR3 region has the DNA TGTGCCAGCAGCTTAGTCGCGGGGGCATCAGATACGCAGTATTTT. It yields the protein CASSLVAGASDTQYF.